This TCR beta chain was captured in a study of blood T cell repertoires in COVID-19. Across the study: The cDNA or gDNA used as material had been derived from T cells, B-cell-depleted T cells, or PBMCs.

The V end lost 1 base, the J end lost 6 bases, and 13 bases lay between the germline ends. Germline values: CDR1 SEHNR, CDR2 FQNEAQ (reference sequence). The CDR3 length is 16 residues. Those enrolled, adults aged 18 to 89 years, came from 25 or so US areas. As originally analysed: Estimation of nucleated cell counts relied on the amplification of reference gene primers. Some clones are missing from TCRdb's copy, which holds only in-frame ones; the method was immunoSEQ multiplex PCR. V, J and clone size are those of that table, while D and trimming were read from the DNA. The sample lists 390,000 or so clones, around nine tenths occurring once.

The sequence came from a woman aged 50 to 60 who had recovered from COVID-19. Sequencing used PBMCs or T cells enriched from blood (not recorded which). The J gene is TRBJ1-6, the V gene TRBV7-9; perhaps TRBD1 as D (5 bases). This chain's CDR3 is CASSLDGATVNSPLHF. CDR3 bases: TGTGCCAGCAGCTTAGATGGGGCGACAGTTAATTCACCCCTCCACTTT.